The 14 T cell receptor beta chains given below trace back to one sample, sequenced in a study of cytomegalovirus exposure and HLA in healthy donors. The study ran its PCR with 60 Vbeta and 13 Jbeta primers. The method was immunoSEQ multiplex PCR; TCRdb's version includes in-frame clones alone and lacks a portion of them. The table shows about 63,000 clones, with around four fifths occurring only once. The specimen was PBMCs. These receptors originate from a woman in her thirties in good health and CMV-seronegative.

The count of this clone is one. The gene calls are TRBV7-9 and TRBJ2-5; 8 bases map to TRBD1. The germline gives CDR1 SEHNR, CDR2 FQNEAQ (reference sequence). This CDR3 is built from 14 residues. The J segment lost 4 bases and the V segment lost 5 bases, leaving 6 bases of the junction unmatched. Written as DNA, the CDR3 is TGTGCCAGCAGCCAGCATCAGGGGGCAGAGACCCAGTACTTC. Its protein is CASSQHQGAETQYF. Complete variable domain (other parts from reference TRBV7-9 and TRBJ2-5): DTGVSQNPRHKITKRGQNVTFRCDPISEHNRLYWYRQTLGQGPEFLTYFQNEAQLEKSRLLSDRFSAERPKGSFSTLEIQRTEQGDSAMYLCASSQHQGAETQYFGPGTRLLVL.

The CDR3 nucleotides are TGCGCCAGCAGTGCTACGACAGCTAACTATGGCTACACCTTC. It encodes CASSATTANYGYTF. The rearrangement uses TRBV10-2 and TRBJ1-2; D is perhaps TRBD1 (5 bases). Deletions cut 4 bases from V and 0 bases from J, with 9 bases between. Germline-derived CDR1 and CDR2 are WSHSY and SAAADI. The CDR3 loop spans 14 amino acids.

This chain connects TRBV5-1 to TRBJ1-4; TRBD1 matches at 9 bases. Trimming at V came to 3 bases and at J to 6 bases, leaving 6 bases not matched to a gene. The CDR3 covers 15 residues. Germline V gives CDR1 SGHRS, CDR2 YFSETQ. Here the CDR3 reads CASSSTGGMDEKLFF. In nucleotides, the CDR3 is TGCGCCAGCAGCTCTACAGGGGGCATGGATGAAAAACTGTTTTTT.

The J gene is TRBJ2-1, the V gene TRBV19; no firm D call. The CDR3 is 15 amino acids. Trimming removed 7 bases from V and 0 bases from J, with 13 bases in between. Per the germline V gene, CDR1 is LNHDA and CDR2 is SQIVND (reference sequence). The CDR3 region is CASTQDPLSYNEQFF. In DNA, the CDR3 is TGTGCCAGTACCCAGGATCCCCTCTCCTACAATGAGCAGTTCTTC.

Only a few counts were recorded for this clone. This rearrangement joins TRBV25-1 to TRBJ1-1; 7 nucleotides line up with TRBD1. The J segment lost 5 bases and the V segment lost 6 bases, leaving 6 bases of the junction unmatched. Germline CDR1 and CDR2: MGHDK and SYGVNS. This CDR3 spans 13 amino acids. The CDR3 DNA reads TGTGCCAGCAGAGTAACACAGGGGACTGAAGCTTTCTTT. Protein product: CASRVTQGTEAFF.

This chain links TRBV5-8 with TRBJ2-4; possibly TRBD1 for D (5 bases). The CDR3 consists of 16 residues. CDR1 SGHTS and CDR2 YDEGEE come from the germline V gene. V was pared by 0 bases and J by 1 base, with 11 bases between. The chain's CDR3 is CASSLEVSGAKNIQYF. CDR3 nucleotide sequence: TGTGCCAGCAGCTTGGAGGTGTCAGGGGCCAAAAACATTCAGTACTTC.

The V and J genes are TRBV30 and TRBJ2-3; D unclear. Per germline, CDR1 GTSNPN and CDR2 SVGIG (reference sequence). The CDR3 is made up of 12 amino acids. The V gene lost 4 bases and the J gene lost 5 bases, with 10 bases spanning the gap. CDR3 loop: CAWNLLRDTQYF. In DNA, the CDR3 is TGTGCCTGGAACTTGTTACGAGATACGCAGTATTTT.

The chain couples TRBV18 to TRBJ2-2; 8 bases agree with TRBD1. The CDR3 is 16 amino acids. After removal of 3 bases from V and 3 bases from J, the junction contained 6 bases not matched to a gene. Germline-derived CDR1 and CDR2 are KGHSH and LQKENI. The CDR3 nucleotides read TGTGCCAGCTCACCTCCGGGACAGGCCGACACCGGGGAGCTGTTTTTT. Encoded protein: CASSPPGQADTGELFF.

This chain uses TRBV2 with TRBJ1-1; D is unclear. V lost 9 bases and J 0 bases, leaving 11 bases between the germline ends. The CDR3 covers 13 residues. Per germline, CDR1 SNHLY and CDR2 FYNNEI. This CDR3 reads CARSKLMNTEAFF. The CDR3 DNA reads TGTGCCAGGTCAAAGCTGATGAACACTGAAGCTTTCTTT.

CDR3 amino acids: CASSPGSHQPQHF. The CDR3 bases are TGTGCCAGCTCACCGGGCAGTCACCAGCCCCAGCATTTT. V usage is TRBV18 and J usage is TRBJ1-5, with D unresolved. The CDR3 is 13 residues long. Germline lookup yields CDR1 KGHSH and CDR2 LQKENI. V lost 3 bases, J lost 7 bases, and 10 bases lay in between.

V is TRBV21-1 and J is TRBJ2-7; the listed D gene, TRBD2, was not tested against the DNA. TRBV21-1 is shown as a pseudogene. The CDR3 is 17 amino acids. The CDR3 spells CASSKMSRLAGIYEQYV. CDR3 coding DNA: TGTGCCAGCAGCAAGATGTCCCGGCTAGCGGGCATTTACGAGCAGTACGTC.

CDR3 loop: CASSSPTTSGRITGANVLTF. In nucleotides, the CDR3 is TGTGCCAGCAGCTCTCCTACGACTAGCGGGAGGATAACTGGGGCCAACGTCCTGACTTTC. The chain links TRBV11-3 to TRBJ2-6; 13 bases align to TRBD2. Per the germline V gene, CDR1 is SGHNT and CDR2 is YENEEA. V lost 4 bases to trimming and J lost 2 bases; unmatched junction nucleotides: 11. The CDR3 extends over 20 amino acids.

This clone was detected once. The chain joins TRBV19 to TRBJ1-5, with D unresolved. Germline CDR1 and CDR2: LNHDA and SQIVND (reference sequence). V lost 1 base and J 4 bases, leaving 11 bases between the germline ends. The CDR3 has 15 amino acids. CDR3 coding DNA: TGTGCCAGTAGTATAGTGGGCGCGATTAATCAGCCCCAGCATTTT. It specifies CASSIVGAINQPQHF.

The chain has TRBV7-6 and TRBJ2-5, with TRBD1 matching over 8 bases. Germline assignment: CDR1 SGHVS and CDR2 FNYEAQ. Trimming at V came to 8 bases and at J to 4 bases, leaving 6 bases not matched to a gene. This CDR3 has 13 amino acids. The CDR3 DNA reads as TGTGCCAGCGGTACAGGGGGTGGAGAGACCCAGTACTTC. Amino acid sequence: CASGTGGGETQYF.